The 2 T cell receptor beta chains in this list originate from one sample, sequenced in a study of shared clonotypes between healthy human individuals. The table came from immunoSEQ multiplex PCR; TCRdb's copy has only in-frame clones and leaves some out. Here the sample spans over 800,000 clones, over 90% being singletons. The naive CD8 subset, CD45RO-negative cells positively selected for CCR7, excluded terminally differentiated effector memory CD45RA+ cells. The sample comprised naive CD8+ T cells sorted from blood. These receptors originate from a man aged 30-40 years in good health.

The CDR3 DNA reads TGTGCCAGCAGCTTCGGAGGGGGTGAGACCCAGTACTTC. It is translated as CASSFGGGETQYF. The gene calls are TRBV7-3 and TRBJ2-5, with D possibly called TRBD1 or TRBD2 (6 bases each). The V and J ends lost 3 bases and 5 bases respectively, with 10 bases between them. The CDR3 has 13 amino acids. Looked up from germline, CDR1 is SGHTA and CDR2 is FQGTGA.

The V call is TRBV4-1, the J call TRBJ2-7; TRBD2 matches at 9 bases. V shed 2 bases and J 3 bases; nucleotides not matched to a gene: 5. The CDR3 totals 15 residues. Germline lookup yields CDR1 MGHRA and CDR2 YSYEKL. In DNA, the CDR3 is TGCGCCAGCAGCCAACTCGGGACTAGCAGCTACGAGCAGTACTTC. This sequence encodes CASSQLGTSSYEQYF.